This T cell receptor (beta chain) was sequenced for a study of T cell repertoires in cytomegalovirus infection. With respect to this clonotype: The antigen is undetermined.

From the reads, TCRdb called clonotypes with MiXCR, one entry per CDR3 protein. The sample has about 830,000 distinct CDR3 sequences, about 30% seen once; the top ten hold roughly an eighth. This receptor was taken from a human donor in good health (CMV status not recorded). Some clones in this sample may be carry-over from other donors' samples. The sample was cultured CD8+ T cells from PBMCs, taken from culture after CMV antigen stimulation.

The CDR3 DNA reads as TGTGCCAGCAGTGAAGTCCATTCATACAATGAGCAGTTCTTC. Translated: CASSEVHSYNEQFF. The chain carries TRBV2 and TRBJ2-1; no clear D. CDR3 length: 14 residues. CDR1 and CDR2 (germline): SNHLY, FYNNEI. The germline V and J ends were trimmed by 1 base and 4 bases, with 8 bases remaining between them.